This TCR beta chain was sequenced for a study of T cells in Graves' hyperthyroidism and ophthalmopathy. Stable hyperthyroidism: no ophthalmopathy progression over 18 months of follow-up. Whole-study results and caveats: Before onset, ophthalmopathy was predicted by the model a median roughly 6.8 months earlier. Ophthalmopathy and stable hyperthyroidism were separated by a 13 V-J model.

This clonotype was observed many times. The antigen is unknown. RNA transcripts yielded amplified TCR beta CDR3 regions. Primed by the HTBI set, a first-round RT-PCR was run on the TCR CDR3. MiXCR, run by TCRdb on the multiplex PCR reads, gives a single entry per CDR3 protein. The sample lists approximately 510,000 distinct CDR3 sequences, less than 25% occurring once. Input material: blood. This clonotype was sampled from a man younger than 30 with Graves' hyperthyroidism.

CDR3 protein: CASSLSPWESNQPQHF. In nucleotides, the CDR3 is TGTGCCAGCAGTTTAAGTCCCTGGGAAAGCAATCAGCCCCAGCATTTT. This chain connects TRBV12-3 or TRBV12-4 to TRBJ1-5, with unresolved D. The CDR3 has 16 amino acids. With 2 bases removed from V and 1 base from J, the gap between germline ends came to 12 bases.